This T cell receptor (beta chain) was recorded in a study of T cell changes during pregnancy in multiple sclerosis. Germline values: CDR1 SGHTA, CDR2 FQGNSA. V gave up 5 bases and J gave up 3 bases, with 8 bases separating them. The CDR3 is made up of 12 amino acids. Clones were read by immunoSEQ multiplex PCR, and TCRdb kept only the in-frame ones, dropping some. The sample lists about 31,000 clones; 85% to 90% were seen once. The chain is built from TRBV7-2 and TRBJ2-7; D is unclear. The TCR originated in a female donor in good health, enrolled as a control in a pregnancy study. Here the sequenced sample was CD4+ T cells from peripheral blood mononuclear cells, taken in the first trimester of pregnancy. The CDR3 here is CASSQTGYEQYF. CDR3 coding DNA: TGTGCCAGCAGCCAGACTGGCTACGAGCAGTACTTC.